This is a list of T cell receptor beta chains from one sample in a study of Ad26.COV2.S vaccination and SARS-CoV-2 variants. Measured with immunoSEQ multiplex PCR; TCRdb has only the in-frame clones, and not every one. The profile shows roughly 270,000 clones, over 75% of them singletons. The sample in question was peripheral blood, obtained in a trial of Ad26.COV2.S vaccine versus placebo. The source of these receptors is a person aged 18-60 years who received the Ad26.COV2.S COVID-19 vaccine or a placebo. Both conserved end residues are part of each CDR3. The D gene is left open where the match is weak. Clone size appears in some rows only: once, few, many, or a class for an expanded clone.

j_gene: TRBJ1-1
abundance: .
v_gene: TRBV30
d_gene: .
CDR3aa: CAWTSGNIEAFF
CDR3nt: TGTGCCTGGACGTCAGGGAATATTGAAGCTTTCTTT

j_gene: TRBJ1-2
abundance: .
v_gene: TRBV19
d_gene: TRBD1
CDR3aa: CASSMGLRQGDYGYTF
CDR3nt: TGTGCCAGTAGTATGGGCCTAAGACAGGGGGACTATGGCTACACCTTC

j_gene: TRBJ1-2
abundance: .
v_gene: TRBV7-9
d_gene: TRBD1
CDR3aa: CASSPGQGASYGYTF
CDR3nt: TGTGCCAGCAGTCCGGGACAGGGGGCTAGCTATGGCTACACCTTC

j_gene: TRBJ2-1
abundance: .
v_gene: TRBV7-2
d_gene: .
CDR3aa: CASSSKTGTSYNEQFF
CDR3nt: TGTGCCAGCAGCTCAAAGACTGGGACCAGCTACAATGAGCAGTTCTTC

j_gene: TRBJ2-3
abundance: .
v_gene: TRBV2
d_gene: TRBD1
CDR3aa: CASHRTGGTDTQYF
CDR3nt: TGTGCCAGCCATAGGACAGGGGGCACAGATACGCAGTATTTT

j_gene: TRBJ1-6
abundance: .
v_gene: TRBV7-9
d_gene: .
CDR3aa: CASSHGADSPLHF
CDR3nt: TGTGCCAGCAGCCACGGGGCAGATTCACCCCTCCACTTT

j_gene: TRBJ1-2
abundance: .
v_gene: TRBV10-3
d_gene: .
CDR3aa: CAISGGGTDYGYTF
CDR3nt: TGTGCCATCAGTGGGGGGGGAACAGACTATGGCTACACCTTC

j_gene: TRBJ2-5
abundance: .
v_gene: TRBV5-1
d_gene: TRBD1
CDR3aa: CASSPGTAQETQYF
CDR3nt: TGCGCCAGCAGCCCCGGGACAGCCCAAGAGACCCAGTACTTC

j_gene: TRBJ2-2
abundance: .
v_gene: TRBV7-2
d_gene: .
CDR3aa: CASSAFRGAGELFF
CDR3nt: TGTGCCAGCAGCGCCTTTCGGGGTGCCGGGGAGCTGTTTTTT

j_gene: TRBJ1-5
abundance: .
v_gene: TRBV18
d_gene: .
CDR3aa: CASSPDRGLQGNQPQHF
CDR3nt: TGTGCCAGCTCACCCGATAGAGGTCTTCAGGGCAATCAGCCCCAGCATTTT

j_gene: TRBJ2-7
abundance: once
v_gene: TRBV10-3
d_gene: .
CDR3aa: CAISDWDEQYF
CDR3nt: TGTGCCATCAGTGACTGGGACGAGCAGTACTTC

j_gene: TRBJ2-5
abundance: .
v_gene: TRBV4-1
d_gene: .
CDR3aa: CASSQAALAGETQYF
CDR3nt: TGCGCCAGCAGCCAAGCCGCCTTGGCAGGAGAGACCCAGTACTTC

j_gene: TRBJ2-3
abundance: once
v_gene: TRBV11-1
d_gene: .
CDR3aa: CASSLGRSTDTQYF
CDR3nt: TGTGCCAGCAGCTTGGGACGGAGCACAGATACGCAGTATTTT

j_gene: TRBJ2-7
abundance: .
v_gene: TRBV4-1
d_gene: .
CDR3aa: CASSQVDRTYEQYF
CDR3nt: TGCGCCAGCAGCCAAGTCGACAGGACATACGAGCAGTACTTC

j_gene: TRBJ1-1
abundance: .
v_gene: TRBV2
d_gene: .
CDR3aa: CASSIQTEAFF
CDR3nt: TGTGCCAGCAGTATACAAACTGAAGCTTTCTTT

j_gene: TRBJ1-2
abundance: .
v_gene: TRBV1
d_gene: .
CDR3aa: CTSSQDLRGGASNYGYTF
CDR3nt: TGCACCAGCAGCCAAGATCTAAGGGGGGGAGCTTCTAACTATGGCTACACCTTC

j_gene: TRBJ2-7
abundance: few
v_gene: TRBV6-5
d_gene: .
CDR3aa: CASSPRGAHEQYF
CDR3nt: TGTGCCAGCAGCCCCCGGGGGGCCCACGAGCAGTACTTC

j_gene: TRBJ2-3
abundance: .
v_gene: TRBV18
d_gene: .
CDR3aa: CASSRGDTQYF
CDR3nt: TGTGCCAGCTCACGGGGGGATACGCAGTATTTT

j_gene: TRBJ1-1
abundance: .
v_gene: TRBV29-1
d_gene: .
CDR3aa: CSVVQGLTEAFF
CDR3nt: TGCAGCGTTGTGCAGGGCTTGACTGAAGCTTTCTTT

j_gene: TRBJ1-1
abundance: .
v_gene: TRBV10-3
d_gene: .
CDR3aa: CAISETMGDIGPEAFF
CDR3nt: TGTGCCATCAGTGAGACGATGGGTGACATAGGACCTGAAGCTTTCTTT

j_gene: TRBJ1-1
abundance: once
v_gene: TRBV3-1/TRBV3-2
d_gene: TRBD1
CDR3aa: CASSLRDRALGAFF
CDR3nt: TGTGCCAGCAGCCTGCGGGACAGGGCGCTGGGAGCTTTCTTT

j_gene: TRBJ2-2
abundance: .
v_gene: TRBV6-1
d_gene: TRBD2
CDR3aa: CASSDGTSGRGDTGELFF
CDR3nt: TGTGCCAGCAGTGACGGGACTAGCGGGAGAGGGGACACCGGGGAGCTGTTTTTT

j_gene: TRBJ1-6
abundance: .
v_gene: TRBV9
d_gene: .
CDR3aa: CASSVRGGSPLHF
CDR3nt: TGTGCCAGCAGCGTTAGGGGAGGTTCACCCCTCCACTTT

j_gene: TRBJ1-1
abundance: once
v_gene: TRBV6-2/TRBV6-3
d_gene: .
CDR3aa: CASSYHGGRATEAFF
CDR3nt: TGTGCCAGCAGTTACCACGGGGGGCGGGCGACTGAAGCTTTCTTT

j_gene: TRBJ2-2
abundance: .
v_gene: TRBV5-1
d_gene: TRBD2
CDR3aa: CASSLAGVDTGELFF
CDR3nt: TGCGCCAGCAGTTTAGCGGGAGTGGACACCGGGGAGCTGTTTTTT

j_gene: TRBJ2-3
abundance: .
v_gene: TRBV7-9
d_gene: TRBD2
CDR3aa: CASSSTSGRSTDTQYF
CDR3nt: TGTGCCAGCAGCTCGACTAGCGGGAGAAGCACAGATACGCAGTATTTT

j_gene: TRBJ1-6
abundance: .
v_gene: TRBV2
d_gene: .
CDR3aa: CASSEDSSYNSPLHF
CDR3nt: TGTGCCAGCAGTGAGGACAGCTCCTATAATTCACCCCTCCACTTT

j_gene: TRBJ1-1
abundance: .
v_gene: TRBV2
d_gene: .
CDR3aa: CASRGGTEAFF
CDR3nt: TGTGCCAGCAGGGGGGGCACTGAAGCTTTCTTT